This entry features one T cell receptor (beta chain) sequence. The antigen remains unidentified. The sample originates from a study of spatial heterogeneity in lung cancer. Study results and limitations: Expanded alpha and beta TCR counts within tumors tracked tumor mutation counts.

TCRdb processed the 5' RACE reads anew with MiXCR; each CDR3 protein has one entry. The sample carries about 30,000 distinct CDR3 sequences, more than 5.5% recorded once. The CDR3 is 16 amino acids. The V and J ends lost 1 base and 4 bases, in that order; junction bases with no gene match: 6. The time point is: sample taken at primary tumor resection. This sample comprised lung tumor tissue, obtained at surgery. The receptor was isolated from a male donor with early-stage non-small cell lung cancer. The chain is built from TRBV12-3 or TRBV12-4 and TRBJ2-7, with 11 bases that match TRBD2. The CDR3 region has the DNA TGTGCCAGCAGTTTAGGACCGGGACTAGCGGATTACGAGCAGTACTTC. It encodes CASSLGPGLADYEQYF.